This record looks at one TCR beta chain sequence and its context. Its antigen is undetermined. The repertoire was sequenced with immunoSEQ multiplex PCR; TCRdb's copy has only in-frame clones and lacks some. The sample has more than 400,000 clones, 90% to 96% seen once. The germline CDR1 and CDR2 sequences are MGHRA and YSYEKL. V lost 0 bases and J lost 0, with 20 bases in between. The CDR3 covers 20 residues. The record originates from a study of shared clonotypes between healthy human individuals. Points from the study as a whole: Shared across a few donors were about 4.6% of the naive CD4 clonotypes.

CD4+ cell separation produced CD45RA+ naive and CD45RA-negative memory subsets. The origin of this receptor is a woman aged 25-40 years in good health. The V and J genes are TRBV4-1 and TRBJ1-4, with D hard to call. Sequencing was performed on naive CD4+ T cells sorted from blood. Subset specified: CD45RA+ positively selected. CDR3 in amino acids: CASSQDLLFWLRATNEKLFF. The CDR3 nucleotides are TGCGCCAGCAGCCAAGATCTGCTTTTTTGGCTTCGTGCAACTAATGAAAAACTGTTTTTT.